This T cell receptor (beta chain) was sequenced in a study of T cells in women clearing cervical HPV infection. Study as a whole: Cases' blood sampling followed lesion detection by median roughly 150 days (90 to 200).

The germline V gene has CDR1 LNHDA and CDR2 SQIVND (reference sequence). The J segment lost 4 bases and the V segment lost 3 bases, leaving 15 bases of the junction unmatched. The CDR3 covers 18 residues. Generated by immunoSEQ multiplex PCR, the TCRdb table keeps only in-frame clones and is missing some. The sample includes approximately 52,000 clones. As regards this clone: The read gets to within 3 residues of the CDR3 end, and the germline J gene fills in the rest.

The sample comprised blood buffy coat. The rearrangement links TRBV19 to TRBJ2-5, with TRBD2 identical over 9 bases. The sequence came from a woman aged 18-69 years with a cervical HPV16 infection that either progressed to CIN3+ or cleared (not recorded which). CDR3 DNA, as far as it was read: TGTGCCAGTAGTATGAGGGTAGCGGGGGCCACCTCCCGAGAGACC. It yields the protein CASSMRVAGATSRET. The whole CDR3 sequence reads CASSMRVAGATSRETQYF.